The source of this TCR beta chain is a study of patients and donors after allogeneic stem cell transplantation. Each CDR3 protein gets one entry after TCRdb re-called the RT-PCR reads with MiXCR. Here the sample spans about 74,000 distinct CDR3 sequences, less than 30% being singletons. The CDR3 has 15 amino acids. V gave up 6 bases and J gave up 5 bases, with 19 bases separating them. In germline, CDR1 is SNHLY, CDR2 FYNNEI. What was sequenced was blood, either unsorted or a sorted T cell fraction (not recorded which). The V gene is TRBV2, the J gene TRBJ1-1, with a possible D match to TRBD1 (6 bases). The sequence was obtained from a human donor who was either an allogeneic HSCT recipient or a stem cell or donor lymphocyte infusion donor (not recorded which). It is not recorded whose cells these are; they may come from a transplant donor. CDR3 in amino acids: CASRASQGPSTEAFF. The CDR3 nucleotides are TGTGCCAGCAGGGCCTCACAGGGACCGAGTACTGAAGCTTTCTTT.